This T cell receptor (beta chain) was documented in a study of cytomegalovirus exposure and HLA in healthy donors. Findings and caveats of the study: A later analysis found most CMV-associated TCR beta chains apparently HLA-restricted.

As regards this clone: The antigen is not known.

It was with 60 Vbeta and 13 Jbeta primers that the PCR ran. This table comes from immunoSEQ multiplex PCR, and its TCRdb copy is limited to in-frame clones, with some not included. In the table there are some 200,000 clones, roughly 80% of which are singletons. Germline values: CDR1 SGHTA, CDR2 FQGTGA. V was trimmed by 2 bases and J by 7 bases, leaving 12 bases between them. The CDR3 has 14 amino acids. The V and J genes are TRBV7-3 and TRBJ2-1, with D perhaps matching TRBD2 (6 bases). This TCR was sampled from a man aged 50 to 59 in good health and CMV-seronegative. The sequencing sample was made of PBMCs. The CDR3 sequence: CASSLELAGNEQFF. The DNA for the CDR3 is TGTGCCAGCAGCTTAGAACTAGCCGGGAATGAGCAGTTCTTC.